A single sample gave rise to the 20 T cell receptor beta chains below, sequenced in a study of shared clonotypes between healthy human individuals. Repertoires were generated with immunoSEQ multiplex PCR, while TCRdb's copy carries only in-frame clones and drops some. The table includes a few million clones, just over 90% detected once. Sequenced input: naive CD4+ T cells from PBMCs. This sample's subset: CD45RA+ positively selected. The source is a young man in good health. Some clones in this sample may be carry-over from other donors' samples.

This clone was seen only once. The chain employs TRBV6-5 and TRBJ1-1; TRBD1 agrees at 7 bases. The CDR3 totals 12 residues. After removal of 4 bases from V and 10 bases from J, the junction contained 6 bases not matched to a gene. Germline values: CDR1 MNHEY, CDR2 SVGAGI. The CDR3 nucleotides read TGTGCCAGCAGTTCGGGACAGATGACAGCTTTCTTT. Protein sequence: CASSSGQMTAFF.

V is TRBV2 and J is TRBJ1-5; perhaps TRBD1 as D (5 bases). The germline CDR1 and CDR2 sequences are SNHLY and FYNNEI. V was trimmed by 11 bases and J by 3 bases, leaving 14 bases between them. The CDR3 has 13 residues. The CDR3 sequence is CAGSGAHNQPQHF. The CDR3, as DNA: TGTGCCGGTTCCGGGGCCCACAATCAGCCCCAGCATTTT.

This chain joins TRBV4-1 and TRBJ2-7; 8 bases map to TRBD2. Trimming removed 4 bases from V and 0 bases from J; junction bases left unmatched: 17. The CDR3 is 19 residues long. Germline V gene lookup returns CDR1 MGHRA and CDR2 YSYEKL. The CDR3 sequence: CASSPARGGSMQTSYEQYF. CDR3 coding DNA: TGCGCCAGCAGCCCCGCACGCGGGGGGTCTATGCAAACCTCCTACGAGCAGTACTTC.

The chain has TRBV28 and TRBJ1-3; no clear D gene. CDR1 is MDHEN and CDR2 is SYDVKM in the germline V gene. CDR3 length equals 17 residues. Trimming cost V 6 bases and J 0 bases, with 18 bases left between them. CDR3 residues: CASRKSGSTHSGNTIYF. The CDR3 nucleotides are TGTGCCAGCAGGAAGTCGGGCAGCACCCACTCTGGAAACACCATATATTTT.

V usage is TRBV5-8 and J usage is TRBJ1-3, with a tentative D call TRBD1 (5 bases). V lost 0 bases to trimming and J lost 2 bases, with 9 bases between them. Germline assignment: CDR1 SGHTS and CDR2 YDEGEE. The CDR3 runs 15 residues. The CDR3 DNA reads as TGTGCCAGCAGCTTGGGAGGGGCGGCTGGAAACACCATATATTTT. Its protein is CASSLGGAAGNTIYF.

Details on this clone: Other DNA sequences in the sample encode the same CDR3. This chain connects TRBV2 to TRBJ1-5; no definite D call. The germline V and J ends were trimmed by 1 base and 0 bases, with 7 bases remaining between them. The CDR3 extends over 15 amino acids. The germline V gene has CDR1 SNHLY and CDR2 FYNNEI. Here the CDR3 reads CASSEGGYSNQPQHF. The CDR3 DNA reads TGTGCCAGCAGTGAAGGAGGGTATAGCAATCAGCCCCAGCATTTT.

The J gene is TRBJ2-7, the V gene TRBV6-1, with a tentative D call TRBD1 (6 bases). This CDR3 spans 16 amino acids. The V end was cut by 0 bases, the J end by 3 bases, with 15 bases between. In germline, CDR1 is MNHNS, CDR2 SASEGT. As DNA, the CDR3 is TGTGCCAGCAGTGAAGCGCCGGCAGGGGCACTCTACGAGCAGTACTTC. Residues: CASSEAPAGALYEQYF.

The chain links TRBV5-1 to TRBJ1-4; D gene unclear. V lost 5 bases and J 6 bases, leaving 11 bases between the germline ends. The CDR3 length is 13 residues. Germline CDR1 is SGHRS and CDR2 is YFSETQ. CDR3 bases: TGCGCCAGCAGGGCGATTAGGGATGAAAAACTGTTTTTT. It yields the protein CASRAIRDEKLFF.

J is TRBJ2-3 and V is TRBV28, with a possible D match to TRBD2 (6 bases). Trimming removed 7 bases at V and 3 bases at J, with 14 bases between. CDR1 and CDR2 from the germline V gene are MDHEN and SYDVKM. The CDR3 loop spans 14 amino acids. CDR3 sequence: CASTRPGGTDTQYF. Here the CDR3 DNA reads TGTGCCAGCACTCGACCCGGGGGAACAGATACGCAGTATTTT.

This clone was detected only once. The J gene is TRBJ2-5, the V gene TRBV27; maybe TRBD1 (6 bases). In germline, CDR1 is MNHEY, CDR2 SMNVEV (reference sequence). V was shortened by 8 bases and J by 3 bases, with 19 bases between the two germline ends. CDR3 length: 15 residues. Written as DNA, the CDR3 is TGTGCCAGCGTAACAGGGCACCTTACGGAAGAGACCCAGTACTTC. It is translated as CASVTGHLTEETQYF.

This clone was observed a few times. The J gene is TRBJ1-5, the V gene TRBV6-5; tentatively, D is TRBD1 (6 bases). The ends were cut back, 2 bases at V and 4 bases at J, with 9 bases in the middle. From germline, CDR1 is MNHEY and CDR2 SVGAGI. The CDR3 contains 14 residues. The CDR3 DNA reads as TGTGCCAGCAGTTACGCACAGGGTAATCAGCCCCAGCATTTT. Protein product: CASSYAQGNQPQHF.

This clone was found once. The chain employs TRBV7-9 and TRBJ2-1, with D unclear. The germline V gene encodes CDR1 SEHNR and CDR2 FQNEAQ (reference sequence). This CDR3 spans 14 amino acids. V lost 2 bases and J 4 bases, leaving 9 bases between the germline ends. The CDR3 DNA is TGTGCCAGCAGCTTAAAGGCTCTATACAATGAGCAGTTCTTC. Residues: CASSLKALYNEQFF.

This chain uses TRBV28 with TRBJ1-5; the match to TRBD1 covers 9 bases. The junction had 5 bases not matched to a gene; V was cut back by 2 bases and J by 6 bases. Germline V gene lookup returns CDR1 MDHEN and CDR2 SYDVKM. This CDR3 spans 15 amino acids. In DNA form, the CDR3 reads TGTGCCAGCAGTTTAACAGGACAGGGGTCTCAGCCCCAGCATTTT. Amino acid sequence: CASSLTGQGSQPQHF.

The CDR3 region is CASSVKWGNQPQHF. As DNA, the CDR3 is TGTGCCAGCAGCGTCAAATGGGGCAATCAGCCCCAGCATTTT. This chain connects TRBV7-2 to TRBJ1-5; D unresolved. Trimming shortened V by 5 bases and J by 2 bases, and 10 bases separated the two germline ends. This CDR3 has 14 amino acids. Germline V CDR1 and CDR2: SGHTA, FQGNSA.

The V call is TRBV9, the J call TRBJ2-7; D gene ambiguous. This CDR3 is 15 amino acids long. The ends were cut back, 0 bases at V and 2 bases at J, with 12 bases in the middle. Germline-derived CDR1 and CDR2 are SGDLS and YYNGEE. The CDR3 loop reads CASSVDDFQAYEQYF. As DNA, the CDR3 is TGTGCCAGCAGCGTAGATGACTTTCAGGCCTACGAGCAGTACTTC. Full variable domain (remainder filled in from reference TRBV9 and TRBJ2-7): DSGVTQTPKHLITATGQRVTLRCSPRSGDLSVYWYQQSLDQGLQFLIQYYNGEERAKGNILERFSAQQFPDLHSELNLSSLELGDSALYFCASSVDDFQAYEQYFGPGTRLTVT.

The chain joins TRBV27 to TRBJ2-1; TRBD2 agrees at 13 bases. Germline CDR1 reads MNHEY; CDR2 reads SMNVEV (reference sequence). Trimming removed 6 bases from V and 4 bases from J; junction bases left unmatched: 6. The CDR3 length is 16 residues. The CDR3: CASRRLAGGRYNEQFF. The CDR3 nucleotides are TGTGCCAGCAGGCGACTAGCGGGAGGCCGGTACAATGAGCAGTTCTTC.

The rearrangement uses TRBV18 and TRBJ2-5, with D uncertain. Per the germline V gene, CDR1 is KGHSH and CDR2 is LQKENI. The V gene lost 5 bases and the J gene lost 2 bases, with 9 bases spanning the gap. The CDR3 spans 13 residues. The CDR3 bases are TGTGCCAGCTCAGGTACCTGGCAAGAGACCCAGTACTTC. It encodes CASSGTWQETQYF.

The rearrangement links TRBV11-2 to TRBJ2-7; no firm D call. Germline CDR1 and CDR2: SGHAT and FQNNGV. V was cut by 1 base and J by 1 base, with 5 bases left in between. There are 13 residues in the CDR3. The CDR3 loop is CASSLGPSYEQYF. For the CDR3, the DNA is TGTGCCAGCAGCTTAGGCCCTTCCTACGAGCAGTACTTC.

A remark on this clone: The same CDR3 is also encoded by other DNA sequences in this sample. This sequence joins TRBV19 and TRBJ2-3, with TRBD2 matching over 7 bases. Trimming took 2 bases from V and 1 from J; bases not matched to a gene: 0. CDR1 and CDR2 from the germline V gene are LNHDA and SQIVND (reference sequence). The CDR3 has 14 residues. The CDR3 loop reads CASSISGGTDTQYF. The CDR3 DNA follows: TGTGCCAGTAGTATAAGCGGGGGCACAGATACGCAGTATTTT.

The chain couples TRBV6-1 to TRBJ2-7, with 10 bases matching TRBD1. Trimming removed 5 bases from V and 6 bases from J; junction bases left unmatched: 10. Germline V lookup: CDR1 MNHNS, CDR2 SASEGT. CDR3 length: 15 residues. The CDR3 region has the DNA TGTGCCAGCAGTACGCGGGACAGGGGCCACTTCGAGCAGTACTTC. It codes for CASSTRDRGHFEQYF.